This paragraph covers one T cell receptor beta chain sequence. This sample stems from a study of blood T cell repertoires in COVID-19. Study-level information: The United States, Italy and Spain provided the acute and convalescent COVID-19 samples.

Germline-derived CDR1 and CDR2 are SNHLY and FYNNEI. V was cut by 1 base and J by 4 bases, with 20 bases left in between. The CDR3 consists of 17 residues. Authors' methods: Reference gene primer amplification yielded estimated nucleated cell counts. Data came from immunoSEQ multiplex PCR; TCRdb stores just in-frame clones and leaves some out. V and J calls plus clone size are reproduced from that table; the DNA served to infer D and trimming. The sample carries over 110,000 clones, about 91% recorded once. Sequencing was done on a sample of peripheral blood. The chain carries TRBV2 and TRBJ2-7; D perhaps matches TRBD2 (6 bases). The receptor's source is a human donor in a cohort sampled during active COVID-19. CDR3 in amino acids: CASSEGRGGTGTYEQYF. The CDR3 nucleotides read TGTGCCAGCAGTGAAGGGAGGGGTGGAACCGGGACGTACGAGCAGTACTTC.